This T cell receptor (beta chain) was recovered during a study of T-cell reconstitution after alpha-beta-depleted transplantation in children. TCRbeta library construction was performed incorporating unique molecular identifiers. TCRdb independently ran MiXCR on the PCR reads; one entry per CDR3 protein. The table lists 490,000 or so distinct CDR3 sequences, 9.5% to 15% of them singletons. This clonotype was picked up a small number of times. The CDR3 totals 12 residues. Unmatched junction bases numbered 8, after V lost 6 bases and J lost 12 bases. Germline V gives CDR1 MRHNA, CDR2 SNTAGT. The genes are TRBV6-4 and TRBJ2-1; TRBD1 aligns across 7 bases. This specimen was PBMCs from the stem cell graft donor, taken from the stem cell graft. The receptor comes from a human donor who donated a stem cell graft to a child with combined immunodeficiency. The CDR3 loop reads CASRRGPRGQFF. In nucleotides, the CDR3 is TGTGCCAGCAGAAGGGGGCCTCGCGGGCAGTTCTTC.